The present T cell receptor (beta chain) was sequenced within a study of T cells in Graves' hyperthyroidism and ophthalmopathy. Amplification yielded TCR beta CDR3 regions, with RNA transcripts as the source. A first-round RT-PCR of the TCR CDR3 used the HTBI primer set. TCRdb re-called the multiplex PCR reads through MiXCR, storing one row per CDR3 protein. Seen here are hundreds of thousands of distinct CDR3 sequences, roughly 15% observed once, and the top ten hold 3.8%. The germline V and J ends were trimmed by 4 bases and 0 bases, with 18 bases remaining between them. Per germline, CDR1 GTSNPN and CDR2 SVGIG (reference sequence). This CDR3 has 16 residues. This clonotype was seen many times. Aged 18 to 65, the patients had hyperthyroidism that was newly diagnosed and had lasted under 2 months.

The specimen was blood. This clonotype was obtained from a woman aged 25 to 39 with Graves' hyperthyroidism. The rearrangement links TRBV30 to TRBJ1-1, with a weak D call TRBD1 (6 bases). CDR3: CAWTPRGAFMNTEAFF. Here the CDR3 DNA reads TGTGCCTGGACCCCACGGGGGGCGTTCATGAACACTGAAGCTTTCTTT.